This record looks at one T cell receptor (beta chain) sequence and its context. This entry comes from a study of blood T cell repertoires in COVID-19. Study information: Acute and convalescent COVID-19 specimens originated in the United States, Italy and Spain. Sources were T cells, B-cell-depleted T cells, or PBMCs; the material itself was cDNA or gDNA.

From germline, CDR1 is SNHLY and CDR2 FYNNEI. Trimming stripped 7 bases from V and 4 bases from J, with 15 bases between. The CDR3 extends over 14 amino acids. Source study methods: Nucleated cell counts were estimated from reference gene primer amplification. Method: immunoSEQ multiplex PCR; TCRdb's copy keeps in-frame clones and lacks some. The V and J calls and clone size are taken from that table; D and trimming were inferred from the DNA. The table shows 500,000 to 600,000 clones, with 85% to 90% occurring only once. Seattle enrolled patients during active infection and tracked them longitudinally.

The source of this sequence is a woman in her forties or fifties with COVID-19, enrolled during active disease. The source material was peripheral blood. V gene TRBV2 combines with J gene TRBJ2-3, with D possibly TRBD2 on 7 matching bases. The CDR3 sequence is CASTWGGAADTQYF. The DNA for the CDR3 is TGTGCCAGCACCTGGGGGGGGGCTGCAGATACGCAGTATTTT.